This T cell receptor beta chain was sequenced for a study of blood T cells in healthy people across ages. PCR was performed a second time for about 7 to 12 cycles using a sample-barcoded 5' primer and a J-beta primer mix. TCRdb used MiXCR to reprocess the 5' RACE reads, holding one entry per CDR3 protein. The sample yields 750,000 to 950,000 distinct CDR3 sequences, roughly 25% seen once. The germline V gene encodes CDR1 SGHTA and CDR2 FQGTGA. V lost 1 base and J 7 bases, leaving 14 bases between the germline ends. This CDR3 contains 15 residues. This sample was shared with a second study, whose subject was T cells of mothers and their children.

The sequenced sample consisted of blood. This sequence was found in a boy between 5 and 17 years old in good health. This chain connects TRBV7-3 to TRBJ2-1, with TRBD1 as a possible D gene (6 bases). CDR3 in amino acids: CASSLSRAQGNEQFF. CDR3 sequence (DNA): TGTGCCAGCAGCTTAAGCCGGGCACAGGGAAATGAGCAGTTCTTC.